The 22 T cell receptor beta chains reported below all come from one sample, sequenced in a study of radiation and T cells in renal cell carcinoma. Time point here: baseline pretreatment blood. Regarding treatment: 15 Gy SBRT to primary tumor, nephrectomy 4 weeks later. Sequencing was performed with immunoSEQ multiplex PCR; in TCRdb, only in-frame clones are kept and a portion is missing. The sample lists 100,000 to 150,000 clones; 80% to 85% were seen once. The sequencing here drew on blood, taken from a patient whose treatment included radiotherapy and nephrectomy. The receptors come from a woman aged 60-75 years with renal cell carcinoma.

This clone was detected only once. This chain joins TRBV14 and TRBJ1-2; D uncertain. The V and J ends lost 1 base and 3 bases respectively, with 6 bases between them. The V gene's germline CDR1 is SGHDN and CDR2 FVKESK. This CDR3 has 13 amino acids. The CDR3 bases are TGTGCCAGCAGCCAAGCGGCAGACTATGGCTACACCTTC. This translates into CASSQAADYGYTF.

The CDR3 DNA follows: TGTGCCAGCAGCCAAGCAGGGGAAAATCAGCCCCAGCATTTT. Amino acids: CASSQAGENQPQHF. The chain joins TRBV4-2 to TRBJ1-5, with D possibly matching TRBD1 (6 bases). Trimming removed 1 base from V and 4 bases from J, with 8 bases in between. The V gene's germline CDR1 is LGHNA and CDR2 YNFKEQ. CDR3 length equals 14 residues.

The CDR3 DNA is TGTGCCAGCAGCCCAGGGAGCTCGTATGGCTACACCTTC. This encodes CASSPGSSYGYTF. This rearrangement joins TRBV5-4 to TRBJ1-2; a possible D gene is TRBD1 (5 bases). The length of the CDR3 is 13 residues. The germline CDR1 and CDR2 sequences are SGHNT and YYREEE (reference sequence). V was cut by 4 bases and J by 5 bases, with 12 bases left in between.

The chain recombines TRBV7-9 with TRBJ2-6; no clear D gene. CDR1 and CDR2 (germline): SEHNR, FQNEAQ (reference sequence). Trimming took 6 bases from V and 2 from J, leaving 5 bases between them. The CDR3 runs to 13 residues. For the CDR3, the DNA is TGTGCCAGCAGTTTTGCTGGGGCCAACGTCCTGACTTTC. The encoded protein is CASSFAGANVLTF.

The chain joins TRBV9 to TRBJ2-6, with a possible D match to TRBD2 (6 bases). V was pared by 0 bases and J by 4 bases, with 14 bases between. Germline V gene lookup returns CDR1 SGDLS and CDR2 YYNGEE. There are 17 residues in the CDR3. The CDR3 sequence: CASSVAVGGSGANVLTF. As DNA, the CDR3 is TGTGCCAGCAGCGTAGCCGTTGGGGGGTCAGGGGCCAACGTCCTGACTTTC.

V gene TRBV7-6 combines with J gene TRBJ1-2; D not resolved. CDR1 SGHVS and CDR2 FNYEAQ come from the germline V gene. This CDR3 contains 14 residues. Trimming pared 1 base from V and 4 bases from J, leaving 10 bases between. CDR3 coding DNA: TGTGCCAGCAGCTTAGATTATAGAAGCTATGGCTACACCTTC. Translation gives CASSLDYRSYGYTF.

V is TRBV7-2 and J is TRBJ2-5; the D is unclear. The DNA end is more similar to TRBJ2-7, so the J call may be wrong. The CDR3 covers 17 residues. Germline V gene data show CDR1 as SGHTA and CDR2 as FQGNSA. CDR3 sequence (DNA): TGTGCCAGCAGCTTAGGACCAGCCACTCTGGGTATGTACGAGCAGTACTTC. This translates into CASSLGPATLGMYEQYF.

The rearrangement uses TRBV6-1 and TRBJ2-5, with D maybe TRBD2 (5 bases). Germline V gene lookup returns CDR1 MNHNS and CDR2 SASEGT. V lost 1 base to trimming and J lost 9 bases, with 18 bases between them. This CDR3 has 15 amino acids. The CDR3 DNA reads TGTGCCAGCAGTGAAGTTCGAGGGAACCAGTGGGCCCAGTACTTC. The encoded protein is CASSEVRGNQWAQYF.

The rearrangement links TRBV2 to TRBJ2-3; TRBD2 aligns across 10 bases. The CDR3 is 16 amino acids. Per germline, CDR1 SNHLY and CDR2 FYNNEI. V was clipped by 0 bases and J by 4 bases; unmatched bases: 4. The CDR3 DNA is TGTGCCAGCAGTGAAGCGCGAAGCGGGAGGGCAGATACGCAGTATTTT. Translated, it gives CASSEARSGRADTQYF.

This chain links TRBV28 with TRBJ1-4, with TRBD1 identical over 8 bases. The CDR3 has 16 amino acids. CDR1 and CDR2 (germline): MDHEN, SYDVKM. With 6 bases clipped from V and 7 bases from J, the junction kept 13 bases outside the gene matches. The CDR3 nucleotides are TGTGCCAGCAGGCGGGTCCTGACAGGGGATAGTGAAAAACTGTTTTTT. This codes for CASRRVLTGDSEKLFF.

The gene calls are TRBV27 and TRBJ1-1; D is ambiguous. CDR1 and CDR2 from the germline V gene are MNHEY and SMNVEV (reference sequence). The CDR3 is 13 residues long. V lost 3 bases and J lost 3, with 8 bases in between. In nucleotides, the CDR3 is TGTGCCAGCAGTTTTTGGGCGGACACTGAAGCTTTCTTT. It is translated as CASSFWADTEAFF.

The gene calls are TRBV7-9 and TRBJ1-2; D gene unclear. The V and J ends lost 5 bases and 5 bases respectively, with 9 bases between them. CDR1 SEHNR and CDR2 FQNEAQ come from the germline V gene (reference sequence). CDR3 length: 12 amino acids. The CDR3 DNA is TGTGCCAGCAGCCCGGGCGATTATGGCTACACCTTC. Its protein product is CASSPGDYGYTF.

V gene TRBV11-3 combines with J gene TRBJ2-4, with 7 bases lining up with TRBD2. Germline CDR1 SGHNT, CDR2 YENEEA. The ends lost 1 base at V and 9 bases at J; junction bases unmatched: 3. This CDR3 spans 13 amino acids. The CDR3 sequence is CASSLGRGGIQYF. The CDR3 DNA is TGTGCCAGCAGCTTAGGACGCGGGGGCATTCAGTACTTC.

CDR3 in amino acids: CATGRQGNTEAFF. The CDR3 nucleotides read TGTGCCACCGGCCGACAGGGGAACACTGAAGCTTTCTTT. The rearrangement links TRBV15 to TRBJ1-1, with TRBD1 matching over 7 bases. Losses at the gene ends were 8 bases for V and 1 base for J; bases not matched to a gene: 4. In germline, CDR1 is LNHNV, CDR2 YYDKDF (reference sequence). CDR3 size: 13 residues.

This chain uses TRBV19 with TRBJ2-7, with D perhaps matching TRBD2 (6 bases). Trimming removed 1 base at V and 3 bases at J, with 22 bases between. This CDR3 contains 18 residues. Germline CDR1 is LNHDA and CDR2 is SQIVND (reference sequence). The CDR3 region is CASSIGWRGLRRVYEQYF. CDR3 DNA: TGTGCCAGTAGTATAGGATGGAGGGGACTCAGGCGGGTCTACGAGCAGTACTTC.

The chain recombines TRBV19 with TRBJ2-5, with TRBD1 matching over 9 bases. V dropped 7 bases and J dropped 2; count of bases not matched to a gene: 8. The germline V gene encodes CDR1 LNHDA and CDR2 SQIVND (reference sequence). This CDR3 contains 15 residues. Here the CDR3 reads CASTPRTGAQETQYF. The CDR3 DNA reads TGTGCCAGTACCCCCCGGACAGGGGCTCAAGAGACCCAGTACTTC.

The chain couples TRBV5-6 to TRBJ2-5, with unresolved D. Looked up from germline, CDR1 is SGHDT and CDR2 is YYEEEE. The CDR3 consists of 12 residues. With 0 bases removed from V and 4 bases from J, the gap between germline ends came to 4 bases. Written as DNA, the CDR3 is TGTGCCAGCAGCTTGGTACCAGAGACCCAGTACTTC. Protein sequence: CASSLVPETQYF.

This chain connects TRBV6-1 to TRBJ2-5, with TRBD2 matching 8 bases. The CDR3 extends over 14 amino acids. The J segment lost 5 bases and the V segment lost 2 bases, leaving 4 bases of the junction unmatched. Germline V CDR1 and CDR2: MNHNS, SASEGT. The DNA for the CDR3 is TGTGCCAGCAGTGAAAGGGGCGGGAGGGAGACCCAGTACTTC. It is translated as CASSERGGRETQYF.

The sample holds one count of this clone. The J gene is TRBJ1-5, the V gene TRBV19; perhaps TRBD1 as D (5 bases). Per germline, CDR1 LNHDA and CDR2 SQIVND (reference sequence). The CDR3 has 13 amino acids. Deletions cut 11 bases from V and 0 bases from J, with 11 bases between. The CDR3: CAGGGYSNQPQHF. The CDR3 DNA reads as TGTGCCGGGGGGGGATATAGCAATCAGCCCCAGCATTTT.

In its sample, this clone was seen once. The chain joins TRBV28 to TRBJ1-2; D ambiguous. Germline-derived CDR1 and CDR2 are MDHEN and SYDVKM. With 1 base removed from V and 2 bases from J, the gap between germline ends came to 5 bases. CDR3 size: 13 residues. CDR3 sequence: CASSLSGNYGYTF. CDR3 in DNA: TGTGCCAGCAGTTTATCGGGAAACTATGGCTACACCTTC.

This clone was seen a handful of times. V and J are TRBV28 and TRBJ1-3, with D perhaps matching TRBD1 (6 bases). The ends were cut back, 5 bases at V and 2 bases at J, with 16 bases in the middle. CDR3 size: 16 residues. Germline-derived CDR1 and CDR2 are MDHEN and SYDVKM. In nucleotides, the CDR3 is TGTGCCAGCAGTCCCCTCCAAACAGGGACTGGAAACACCATATATTTT. This translates into CASSPLQTGTGNTIYF.

This clone showed up just once. The chain employs TRBV19 and TRBJ2-2, with no clear D. The V end was cut by 5 bases, the J end by 4 bases, with 11 bases between. This CDR3 has 14 amino acids. The germline V gene has CDR1 LNHDA and CDR2 SQIVND (reference sequence). The CDR3 sequence: CASSPQRSTGELFF. DNA of the CDR3: TGTGCCAGTAGTCCCCAGAGGAGCACCGGGGAGCTGTTTTTT.